The 23 T cell receptor beta chains given below trace back to one sample, sequenced in a study of shared clonotypes between healthy human individuals. Here immunoSEQ multiplex PCR was the method, and the copy in TCRdb shows in-frame clones only, minus some. This sample has about 490,000 clones; approximately 84% occur once, and the top ten carry about 13%. The specimen was PBMCs. These receptors originate from a woman between 40 and 55 years old in good health. Some clones in this sample may be carry-over from other donors' samples.

Turning to this clone: A read error is the likely source, as a far larger clone sits one nucleotide away. The gene calls are TRBV5-1 and TRBJ2-1, with TRBD1 identical over 11 bases. Germline assignment: CDR1 SGHRS and CDR2 YFSETQ. This CDR3 has 17 residues. CDR3 protein: CASSLVFGTGGQAEQLF. The CDR3 DNA reads as TGCGCCAGCAGCTTGGTGTTTGGGACAGGGGGTCAGGCTGAGCAGCTCTTC.

This chain joins TRBV28 and TRBJ2-3; D is unresolved. V was trimmed by 4 bases and J by 8 bases, leaving 13 bases between them. Germline V CDR1 and CDR2: MDHEN, SYDVKM. The CDR3 loop spans 13 amino acids. The CDR3 sequence is CASSSPDTGTQYF. Written as DNA, the CDR3 is TGTGCCAGCAGTTCCCCCGACACCGGTACGCAGTATTTT.

This clone appeared once. V and J are TRBV18 and TRBJ2-5, with 10 bases that match TRBD2. Trimming took 2 bases from V and 1 from J; bases not matched to a gene: 4. Germline lookup yields CDR1 KGHSH and CDR2 LQKENI. The CDR3 length is 16 residues. The CDR3 spells CASSPGTSVIQETQYF. CDR3 coding DNA: TGTGCCAGCTCACCAGGGACTAGCGTAATCCAAGAGACCCAGTACTTC.

The rearrangement uses TRBV28 and TRBJ1-4, with D unclear. This CDR3 is built from 14 residues. Germline V gene sequence: CDR1 MDHEN, CDR2 SYDVKM. Trimming left V 6 bases short and J 8 bases short, with 16 bases between. CDR3 sequence: CASRRRVLREKLFF. CDR3 sequence (DNA): TGTGCCAGCAGGCGGAGGGTACTAAGAGAAAAACTGTTTTTT.

About this clone itself: Other DNA sequences in this specimen translate into the identical CDR3. The chain is built from TRBV28 and TRBJ2-7, with 9 nucleotides matching TRBD1. V lost 5 bases, J lost 2 bases, and 7 bases stayed unmatched. This CDR3 is built from 15 residues. Germline lookup yields CDR1 MDHEN and CDR2 SYDVKM. The CDR3 loop reads CASSPPGTGTYEQYF. DNA for the CDR3: TGTGCCAGCAGTCCTCCCGGGACAGGGACCTACGAGCAGTACTTC. Using reference TRBV28 and TRBJ2-7 for the parts outside the CDR3, the full variable domain is DVKVTQSSRYLVKRTGEKVFLECVQDMDHENMFWYRQDPGLGLRLIYFSYDVKMKEKGDIPEGYSVSREKKERFSLILESASTNQTSMYLCASSPPGTGTYEQYFGPGTRLTVT.

A note on this clone: A far larger clone is only one base removed, so a read error is likely. Other DNA variants within this sample encode the same CDR3. The J gene is TRBJ1-4, the V gene TRBV4-3, with 7 bases lining up with TRBD1. Per germline, CDR1 LGHNA and CDR2 YSLEER. The J segment lost 8 bases and the V segment lost 5 bases, leaving 11 bases of the junction unmatched. The CDR3 runs 15 residues. The CDR3 loop is CASSRETGKEEKLFF. The CDR3 DNA reads TGCGCCAGCAGCAGAGAGACAGGGAAGGAAGAAAAACTGTTTTTT.

This sequence joins TRBV28 and TRBJ2-2, with 7 positions matching TRBD2. This CDR3 has 16 amino acids. V was clipped by 6 bases and J by 4 bases; unmatched bases: 11. CDR1 is MDHEN and CDR2 is SYDVKM in the germline V gene. Written as DNA, the CDR3 is TGTGCCAGCAGCGATTGGCGGGAGTGGGGCACCGGGGAGCTGTTTTTT. Translation: CASSDWREWGTGELFF.

The chain joins TRBV7-8 to TRBJ1-2; D uncertain. The CDR3 covers 15 residues. CDR1 is SGHVS and CDR2 is FQNEAQ in the germline V gene. Trimming took 0 bases from V and 3 from J, leaving 11 bases between them. The CDR3 nucleotides read TGTGCCAGCAGCTTAGCGAGGTTTTCTCACTATGGCTACACCTTC. It specifies CASSLARFSHYGYTF.

J is TRBJ2-5 and V is TRBV10-3; no clear D. The CDR3 is made up of 14 amino acids. V dropped 6 bases and J dropped 2 bases, with 13 bases sitting between them. Germline loops: CDR1 ENHRY, CDR2 SYGVKD. CDR3 loop: CAIRPVADQETQYF. As DNA, the CDR3 is TGTGCCATCAGACCTGTTGCGGATCAAGAGACCCAGTACTTC.

The rearrangement uses TRBV11-2 and TRBJ2-4; D is ambiguous. The CDR3 covers 13 residues. V lost 5 bases to trimming and J lost 6 bases, with 11 bases between them. The germline CDR1 and CDR2 sequences are SGHAT and FQNNGV. Here the CDR3 DNA reads TGTGCCAGCAGCCCAGTTCGCGGAAACATTCAGTACTTC. This translates into CASSPVRGNIQYF.

This clone has only a few counts. The chain recombines TRBV14 with TRBJ1-5; 11 nucleotides align to TRBD1. From germline, CDR1 is SGHDN and CDR2 FVKESK. V was pared by 4 bases and J by 6 bases, with 8 bases of the junction left unmatched. CDR3 length equals 16 residues. CDR3 DNA: TGTGCCAGCAGCCCCCTCGGACAGGGGGCGCGTCAGCCCCAGCATTTT. Translating it yields CASSPLGQGARQPQHF.

This clone occurred a few times. The chain employs TRBV30 and TRBJ1-2, with D possibly matching TRBD1 (5 bases). The CDR3 is made up of 14 amino acids. In germline, CDR1 is GTSNPN, CDR2 SVGIG (reference sequence). The V and J ends lost 2 bases and 3 bases respectively, with 13 bases between them. The CDR3 protein is CAWSPGGDDYGYTF. CDR3 DNA: TGTGCCTGGAGTCCGGGGGGGGATGACTATGGCTACACCTTC.

A word on this clone: A far larger clone is one nucleotide away, so this likely arose from a read error. The chain employs TRBV4-2 and TRBJ1-2; D is uncertain. CDR3 length: 14 residues. The germline gives CDR1 LGHNA, CDR2 YNFKEQ. CDR3 coding DNA: TGTGCCAACAGCCAAGTATCTGGTTCCCACGGCTACACCTTC. This translates into CANSQVSGSHGYTF.

Details on this clone: With only one base between it and a far larger clone, this is likely a read error. This CDR3 fails to terminate in the conserved phenylalanine or tryptophan, so it likely reflects a read error. The same CDR3 also results from other DNA sequences found in this sample. This chain uses TRBV29-1 with TRBJ2-7, with unresolved D. V was cut by 6 bases and J by 2 bases, with 11 bases left in between. This CDR3 contains 12 residues. Germline V gives CDR1 SQVTM, CDR2 ANQGSEA. The CDR3 bases are TGCAGCGTCGCTCATGGCCCCTACGAGCAGTACTTA. It codes for CSVAHGPYEQYL.

Notes on this clone: Since a far larger clone is one base different, this is likely a read error. Other nucleotide sequences from this sample produce the same CDR3. The rearrangement uses TRBV30 and TRBJ2-6; weak D call: TRBD1 (5 bases). Germline loops: CDR1 GTSNPN, CDR2 SVGIG (reference sequence). The CDR3 sequence is 14 residues long. The CDR3 is CAWSEGSGANVLTF. Here the CDR3 DNA reads TGTGCCTGGAGTGAGGGCTCTGGGGCCAACGTCCTGACTTTT.

The chain carries TRBV15 and TRBJ2-2, with 13 bases aligning to TRBD2. The CDR3 spans 19 residues. J was trimmed by 0 bases and V by 1 base; bases with no gene match: 5. Germline-derived CDR1 and CDR2 are LNHNV and YYDKDF (reference sequence). The CDR3 protein is CATSRVYGLAGANTGELFF. The CDR3 region has the DNA TGTGCCACCAGCAGAGTCTACGGACTAGCGGGGGCGAACACCGGGGAGCTGTTTTTT.

In the case of this clone: This likely reflects a read error, since a far larger clone is one base away. This likely comes from a read error, as the CDR3 has no conserved phenylalanine or tryptophan at its end. The V and J genes are TRBV7-8 and TRBJ1-1, with 8 positions matching TRBD1. The V gene end was trimmed by 5 bases and the J gene end by 4 bases; junction bases not matched to a gene: 3. The CDR3 loop spans 13 amino acids. Per germline, CDR1 SGHVS and CDR2 FQNEAQ. The CDR3: CASSGQGTTEAFS. The CDR3 DNA reads as TGTGCCAGCAGCGGACAGGGTACCACTGAAGCTTTCTCT.

V gene TRBV7-2 combines with J gene TRBJ2-7, with TRBD2 as a possible D gene (6 bases). The CDR3 covers 13 residues. Germline V gene sequence: CDR1 SGHTA, CDR2 FQGNSA. Trimming cost V 7 bases and J 0 bases, with 10 bases left between them. CDR3 sequence (DNA): TGTGCCAGCATCGCGGGGAACTCCTACGAGCAGTACTTC. As protein: CASIAGNSYEQYF.

The V gene is TRBV5-1, the J gene TRBJ2-7; TRBD2 might be the D (5 bases). V gave up 4 bases and J gave up 0 bases, with 14 bases separating them. This CDR3 region has 15 residues. Per germline, CDR1 SGHRS and CDR2 YFSETQ. Here the CDR3 DNA reads TGCGCCAGCAGCCCAAGCGTGGGGAGCTCCTACGAGCAGTACTTC. It specifies CASSPSVGSSYEQYF.

This clone has only one observation. The V gene is TRBV11-3, the J gene TRBJ2-1; 9 nucleotides agree with TRBD1. The CDR3 runs 16 residues. Germline lookup yields CDR1 SGHNT and CDR2 YENEEA. After removal of 1 base from V and 3 bases from J, the junction contained 4 bases not matched to a gene. The CDR3 DNA sequence: TGTGCCAGCAGCTTAGGTGGGACAGGGTTCTACAATGAGCAGTTCTTC. Translation: CASSLGGTGFYNEQFF.

The J gene is TRBJ2-1, the V gene TRBV5-1; 7 bases line up with TRBD1. The CDR3 is made up of 15 amino acids. From germline, CDR1 is SGHRS and CDR2 YFSETQ. V trimming: 1 base; J trimming: 3 bases; junction bases outside the gene matches: 4. The CDR3: CASSLFGTVYNEQFF. The CDR3 DNA is TGCGCCAGCAGCTTGTTCGGGACAGTCTACAATGAGCAGTTCTTC.

V and J are TRBV5-6 and TRBJ1-4; weak D call: TRBD1 (6 bases). The CDR3 totals 13 residues. Germline V gives CDR1 SGHDT, CDR2 YYEEEE. V lost 2 bases, J lost 7 bases, and 9 bases lay in between. The CDR3: CASSFTGSEKLFF. DNA for the CDR3: TGTGCCAGCAGCTTTACAGGGAGTGAAAAACTGTTTTTT.

V and J are TRBV28 and TRBJ1-5, with D maybe TRBD1 (5 bases). Germline loops: CDR1 MDHEN, CDR2 SYDVKM. This CDR3 has 12 amino acids. Trimming removed 8 bases from V and 7 bases from J, with 12 bases in between. The CDR3 loop is CASHGTGQPQHF. As DNA, the CDR3 is TGTGCCAGCCATGGGACCGGGCAGCCCCAGCATTTT.